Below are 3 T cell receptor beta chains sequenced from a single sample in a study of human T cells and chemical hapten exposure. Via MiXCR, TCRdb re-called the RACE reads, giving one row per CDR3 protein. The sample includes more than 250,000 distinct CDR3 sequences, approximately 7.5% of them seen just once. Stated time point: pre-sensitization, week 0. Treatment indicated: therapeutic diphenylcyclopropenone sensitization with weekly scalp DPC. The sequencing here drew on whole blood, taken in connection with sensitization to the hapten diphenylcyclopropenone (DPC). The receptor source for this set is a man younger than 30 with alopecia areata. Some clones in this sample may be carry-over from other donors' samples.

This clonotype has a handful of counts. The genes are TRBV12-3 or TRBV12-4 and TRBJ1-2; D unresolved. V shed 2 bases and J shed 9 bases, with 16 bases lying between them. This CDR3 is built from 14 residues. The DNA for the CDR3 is TGTGCCAGCAGTTTATTATCCCCTTTCGGGAGCTACACCTTC. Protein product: CASSLLSPFGSYTF.

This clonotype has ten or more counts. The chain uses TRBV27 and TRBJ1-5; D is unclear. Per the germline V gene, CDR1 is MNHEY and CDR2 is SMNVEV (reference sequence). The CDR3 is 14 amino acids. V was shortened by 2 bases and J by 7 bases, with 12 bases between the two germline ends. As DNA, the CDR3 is TGTGCCAGCAGTTTACTTGGGGTCCAACAGCCCCAGCATTTT. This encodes CASSLLGVQQPQHF.

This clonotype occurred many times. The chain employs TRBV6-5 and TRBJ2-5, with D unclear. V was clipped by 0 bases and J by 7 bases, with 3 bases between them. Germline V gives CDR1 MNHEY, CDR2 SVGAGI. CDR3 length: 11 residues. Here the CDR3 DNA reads TGTGCCAGCAGTTACTCAGGGACCCAGTACTTC. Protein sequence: CASSYSGTQYF.